Listed below are T cell receptor beta chains from one sample, sequenced in a study of blood T cell repertoires in COVID-19. Method: immunoSEQ multiplex PCR; TCRdb's copy keeps in-frame clones and lacks some. This sample yields tens of thousands of clones, of which 70% to 90% are seen a single time; around 5% belongs to the top ten. Sequenced sample: peripheral blood. The origin of the receptors is a man between 40 and 49 years old with active COVID-19. The CDR3 runs from the conserved cysteine through the conserved F or W. D genes are given only for firm matches. The size field is filled for only some rows; it gives once, few, many or a size class.

j_call,d_call,clone_size,v_call,cdr3_nt,cdr3_aa
TRBJ1-1,-,-,TRBV18,TGTGCCAGCTCACTTCGGGAGGGAGCTTTCTTT,CASSLREGAFF
TRBJ2-3,TRBD2,-,TRBV5-1,TGCGCCAGCAGCCCTACTTTTGGTAGCGGGAGGCTAGATACGCAGTATTTT,CASSPTFGSGRLDTQYF
TRBJ2-1,-,-,TRBV11-3,TGTGCCAGCAGCTTGGACAGTTCCTACAATGAGCAGTTCTTC,CASSLDSSYNEQFF
TRBJ2-3,-,-,TRBV25-1,TGTGCCAGCAGTGAAGATCGGTCTAACACAGATACGCAGTATTTT,CASSEDRSNTDTQYF
TRBJ2-7,-,-,TRBV15,TGTGCCACCAGCAGAGAATTGTTCGGACTTTCCTACGAGCAGTACTTC,CATSRELFGLSYEQYF
TRBJ2-7,TRBD1,-,TRBV7-9,TGTGCCAGCAGCCAATGGGACAGGGACTACGAGCAGTACTTC,CASSQWDRDYEQYF
TRBJ2-7,TRBD1,-,TRBV2,TGTGCCAGCAGCCGGGACAGGGGCTCCTACGAGCAGTACTTC,CASSRDRGSYEQYF
TRBJ2-1,TRBD1,-,TRBV28,TGTGCCAGCAGTCCTTGGACAGGGAGATACAATGAGCAGTTCTTC,CASSPWTGRYNEQFF
TRBJ2-1,TRBD2,once,TRBV11-3,TGTGCCAGCAGCCCCCGGGGTAGCGGGAGTGGCAATGAGCAGTTCTTC,CASSPRGSGSGNEQFF
TRBJ2-3,-,-,TRBV28,TGTGCCAGCAGGTACGAATCTAGTGCGATCCCGCACGGAGATACGCAGTATTTT,CASRYESSAIPHGDTQYF
TRBJ2-5,-,-,TRBV11-2,TGTGCCAGCAGCGTCGGCCAAGAGACCCAGTACTTC,CASSVGQETQYF
TRBJ2-7,TRBD2,-,TRBV5-1,TGCGCCAGCAGCTGGGTCAGCGGGAGAACGAGCTACGAGCAGTACTTC,CASSWVSGRTSYEQYF
TRBJ2-7,TRBD2,-,TRBV9,TGTGCCAGCAGCGTAGGCGCGGGAGTGACCTACGAGCAGTACTTC,CASSVGAGVTYEQYF
TRBJ2-7,-,once,TRBV12-2,TGTGCAAGTCGCTTTGGTGGGACTAGCGGCTACGAGCAGTACTTC,CASRFGGTSGYEQYF
TRBJ2-1,TRBD2,-,TRBV7-2,TGTGCCAGCAGCTTAACTAGCGGGCTCTGGGATGAGCAGTTCTTC,CASSLTSGLWDEQFF
TRBJ1-3,TRBD1,-,TRBV29-1,TGCAGCGTGCTAAGGGGGCCTGGAAACACCATATATTTT,CSVLRGPGNTIYF
TRBJ2-5,TRBD1,-,TRBV7-9,TGTGCCAGCAGCTTTGGACAGGCCCAAGAGACCCAGTACTTC,CASSFGQAQETQYF
TRBJ2-2,TRBD2,-,TRBV27,TGTGCCAGCAGTTTAGTTCTAGCGGGAGTTAGCACCGGGGAGCTGTTTTTT,CASSLVLAGVSTGELFF
TRBJ2-1,-,-,TRBV4-1,TGCGCCAGCAGCCAAGATCTTTCAGGGTTGATGTATGAGCAGTTCTTC,CASSQDLSGLMYEQFF
TRBJ1-2,TRBD1,-,TRBV28,TGTGCCAGCAGTTTCATACGAAGGGACAGGCCGTATGGCTACACCTTC,CASSFIRRDRPYGYTF